The entry below gives a single T cell receptor (beta chain) sequence along with its context. Its antigen is unidentified. This sample includes further DNA sequences coding for the same CDR3. Here immunoSEQ multiplex PCR was the method, and the copy in TCRdb shows in-frame clones only, minus some. The sample lists a few million clones; roughly 93% were seen once. It was CD45RO-negative cells, positively selected for CCR7, that made up naive CD8 cells, with terminally differentiated effector memory CD45RA+ cells excluded. The data were taken from a study of shared clonotypes between healthy human individuals. Study-wide results and limits: The sole specimen, blood, was sampled, and tissue repertoires likely differ. Compared with clonotypes that all four donors shared, non-shared clonotypes had lower generation probabilities. Generally, naive subsets came out with larger estimated richness than memory subsets.

The CDR3 runs 15 residues. The V segment lost 5 bases and the J segment 2 bases; nucleotides outside the gene matches: 8. Looked up from germline, CDR1 is MNHEY and CDR2 is SMNVEV (reference sequence). The sequenced sample consisted of naive CD8+ T cells from PBMCs. The rearrangement links TRBV27 to TRBJ1-2, with 7 bases aligning to TRBD1. The sequence derives from a man in his late teens or twenties in good health. Some clones in this sample may be carry-over from other donors' samples. The CDR3 region is CASSLLAGGNYGYTF. The DNA of the CDR3 is TGTGCCAGCAGTCTGCTGGCAGGGGGAAACTATGGCTACACCTTC.